This T cell receptor (beta chain) was found in a study of cytomegalovirus exposure and HLA in healthy donors. Study details: The study's early data release held about 85 million unique TCRs from HLA-typed donors.

General study results and limits: The study reported that TCR beta sequences accurately predicted HLA-A and HLA-B alleles in most subjects. Using a false discovery rate of 0.05, a later analysis showed that 16,951 TCR beta sequences were associated with HLA alleles.

It was with 60 Vbeta and 13 Jbeta primers that the PCR ran. TCRdb's table, derived via immunoSEQ multiplex PCR, lists solely in-frame clones and lacks some. Among some 150,000 clones listed, approximately 80% were seen once. In regard to this clone: Its antigen remains unknown.

Material for sequencing was PBMCs. The source of this sequence is a male donor in good health and CMV-seronegative.

In nucleotides, the CDR3 is TGTGCCAGCAGTGAATGGTCAGGCAACTATGGCTACACCTTC. Translating gives CASSEWSGNYGYTF. The chain has TRBV6-1 and TRBJ1-2; D unresolved. CDR1 and CDR2 (germline): MNHNS, SASEGT. The CDR3 sequence is 14 residues long. Trimming took 2 bases from V and 2 from J, leaving 9 bases between them.